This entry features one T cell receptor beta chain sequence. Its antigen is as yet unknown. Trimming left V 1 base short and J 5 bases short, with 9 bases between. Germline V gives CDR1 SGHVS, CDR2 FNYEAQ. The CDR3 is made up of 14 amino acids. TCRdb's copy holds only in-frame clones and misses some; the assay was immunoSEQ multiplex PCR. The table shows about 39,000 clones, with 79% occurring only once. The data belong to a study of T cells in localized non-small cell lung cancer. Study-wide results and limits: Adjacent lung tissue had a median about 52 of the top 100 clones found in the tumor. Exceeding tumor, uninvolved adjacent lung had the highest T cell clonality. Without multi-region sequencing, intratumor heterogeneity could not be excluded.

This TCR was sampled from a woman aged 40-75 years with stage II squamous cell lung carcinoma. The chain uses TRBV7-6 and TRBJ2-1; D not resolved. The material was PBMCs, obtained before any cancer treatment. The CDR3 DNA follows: TGTGCCAGCAGCTTAGGGCACCCCAACAATGAGCAGTTCTTC. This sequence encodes CASSLGHPNNEQFF.